This T cell receptor beta chain was captured by sequencing in a study of T cell changes during pregnancy in multiple sclerosis. Clones were read by immunoSEQ multiplex PCR, and TCRdb kept only the in-frame ones, dropping some. The repertoire consists of roughly 100,000 clones, with 91% occurring once and the leading ten covering over 1.5%. The V gene lost 2 bases and the J gene lost 0 bases, with 9 bases spanning the gap. The CDR3 covers 15 residues. Germline CDR1 and CDR2: SGHKS and YYEKEE (reference sequence). The sample here was peripheral blood, taken after pregnancy. The TCR comes from a female donor in good health, enrolled as a control in a pregnancy study. This chain uses TRBV5-5 with TRBJ2-1; D is unresolved. CDR3 in DNA: TGTGCCAGCAGCTTACTCGTTAGCTCCTACAATGAGCAGTTCTTC. Its protein product is CASSLLVSSYNEQFF.